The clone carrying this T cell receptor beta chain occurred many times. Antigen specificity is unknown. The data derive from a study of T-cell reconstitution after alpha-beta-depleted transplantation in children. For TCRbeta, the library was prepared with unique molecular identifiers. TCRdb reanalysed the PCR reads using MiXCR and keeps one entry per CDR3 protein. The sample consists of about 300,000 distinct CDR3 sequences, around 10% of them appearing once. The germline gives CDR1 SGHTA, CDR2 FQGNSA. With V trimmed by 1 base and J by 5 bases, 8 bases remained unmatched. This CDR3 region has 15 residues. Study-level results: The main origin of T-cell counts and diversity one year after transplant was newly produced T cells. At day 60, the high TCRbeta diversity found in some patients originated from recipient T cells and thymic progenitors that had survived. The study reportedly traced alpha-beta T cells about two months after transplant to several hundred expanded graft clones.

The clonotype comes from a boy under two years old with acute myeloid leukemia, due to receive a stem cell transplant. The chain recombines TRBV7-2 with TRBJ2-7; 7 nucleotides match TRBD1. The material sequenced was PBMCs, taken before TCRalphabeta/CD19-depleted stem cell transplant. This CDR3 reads CASSLESTRGNEQYF. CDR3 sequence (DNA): TGTGCCAGCAGCTTAGAATCCACCAGGGGGAACGAGCAGTACTTC.